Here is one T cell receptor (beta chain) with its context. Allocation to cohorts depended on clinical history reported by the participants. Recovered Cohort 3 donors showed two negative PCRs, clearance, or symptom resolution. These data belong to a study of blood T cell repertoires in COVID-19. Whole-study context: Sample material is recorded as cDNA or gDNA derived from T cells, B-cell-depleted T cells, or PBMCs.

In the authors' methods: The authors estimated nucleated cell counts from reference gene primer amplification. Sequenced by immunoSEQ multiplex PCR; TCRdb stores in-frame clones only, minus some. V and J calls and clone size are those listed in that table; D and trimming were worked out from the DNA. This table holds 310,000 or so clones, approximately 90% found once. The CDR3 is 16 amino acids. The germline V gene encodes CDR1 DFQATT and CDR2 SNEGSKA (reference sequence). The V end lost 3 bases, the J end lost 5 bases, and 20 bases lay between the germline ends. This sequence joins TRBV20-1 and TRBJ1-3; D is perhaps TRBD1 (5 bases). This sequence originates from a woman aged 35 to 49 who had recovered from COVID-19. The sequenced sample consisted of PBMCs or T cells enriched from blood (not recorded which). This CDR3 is CSASEPRPDTRNTIYF. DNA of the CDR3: TGCAGTGCTAGTGAACCTCGCCCGGACACCAGAAACACCATATATTTT.